This T cell receptor beta chain was obtained from a study of shared clonotypes between healthy human individuals. Assay: immunoSEQ multiplex PCR; the TCRdb copy retains only in-frame clones and omits some. Among about 2.4 million clones, roughly 93% were seen once, and the ten largest hold about 0.39%. Recent acute infections and vaccinations were absent in the healthy HIV-negative adult donors. The CDR3 covers 13 residues. V was pared by 1 base and J by 6 bases, with 7 bases between. The germline V gene has CDR1 KGHSH and CDR2 LQKENI. The sequencing input was naive CD4+ T cells from PBMCs. This sample's subset: CD45RA+ positively selected. This sequence originates from a man aged 18 to 30 in good health. Some clones in this sample may be carry-over from other donors' samples. The rearrangement joins TRBV18 to TRBJ1-3; tentative D call: TRBD1 (5 bases). The CDR3 sequence: CASSPQGLNTIYF. The DNA for the CDR3 is TGTGCCAGCTCACCACAGGGGCTAAACACCATATATTTT.